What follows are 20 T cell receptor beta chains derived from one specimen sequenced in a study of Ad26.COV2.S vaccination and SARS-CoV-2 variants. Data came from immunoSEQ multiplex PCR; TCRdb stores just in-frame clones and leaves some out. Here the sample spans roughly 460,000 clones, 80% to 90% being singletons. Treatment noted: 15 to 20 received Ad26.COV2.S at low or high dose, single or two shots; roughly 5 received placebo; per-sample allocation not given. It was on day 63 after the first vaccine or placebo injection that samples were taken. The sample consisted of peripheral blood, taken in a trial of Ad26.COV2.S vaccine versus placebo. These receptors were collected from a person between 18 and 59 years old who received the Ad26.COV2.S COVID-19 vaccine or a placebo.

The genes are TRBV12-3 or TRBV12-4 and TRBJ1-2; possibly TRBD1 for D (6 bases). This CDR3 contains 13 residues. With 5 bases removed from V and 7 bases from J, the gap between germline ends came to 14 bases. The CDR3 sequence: CASSQQGGVGYTF. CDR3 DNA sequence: TGTGCCAGCAGTCAACAGGGAGGCGTTGGCTACACCTTC.

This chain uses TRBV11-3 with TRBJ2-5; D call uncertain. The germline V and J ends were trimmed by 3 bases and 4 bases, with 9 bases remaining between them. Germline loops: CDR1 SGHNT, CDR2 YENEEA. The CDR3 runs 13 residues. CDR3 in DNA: TGTGCCAGCAGCTTCTCAGGTGGAGAGACCCAGTACTTC. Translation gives CASSFSGGETQYF.

In DNA, the CDR3 is TGTGCCAGCACCCCCTCCCCCGAAGTGCCAACCGTCACCTTC. It encodes CASTPSPEVPTVTF. The chain links TRBV5-4 to TRBJ1-2; D is unresolved. CDR1 and CDR2 from the germline V gene are SGHNT and YYREEE (reference sequence). The V end lost 6 bases, the J end lost 13 bases, and 25 bases lay between the germline ends. CDR3 length equals 14 residues. The full variable domain, rest sourced from reference TRBV5-4 and TRBJ1-2, is ETGVTQSPTHLIKTRGQQVTLRCSSQSGHNTVSWYQQALGQGPQFIFQYYREEENGRGNFPPRFSGLQFPNYSSELNVNALELDDSALYLCASTPSPEVPTVTFGSGTRLTVV.

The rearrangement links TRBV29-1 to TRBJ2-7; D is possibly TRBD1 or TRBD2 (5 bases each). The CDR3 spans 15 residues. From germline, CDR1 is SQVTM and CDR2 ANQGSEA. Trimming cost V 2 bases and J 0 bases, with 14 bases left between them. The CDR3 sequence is CSVELGTKPSYEQYF. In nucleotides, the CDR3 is TGCAGCGTTGAATTAGGGACCAAACCCTCCTACGAGCAGTACTTC.

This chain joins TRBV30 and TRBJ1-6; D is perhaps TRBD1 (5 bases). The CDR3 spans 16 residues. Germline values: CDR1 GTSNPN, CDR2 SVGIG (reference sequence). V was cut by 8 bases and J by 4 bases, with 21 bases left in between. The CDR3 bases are TGTGCCGGCTCCCGGGGGTCCCGAAGTTATAATTCACCCCTCCACTTT. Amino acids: CAGSRGSRSYNSPLHF.

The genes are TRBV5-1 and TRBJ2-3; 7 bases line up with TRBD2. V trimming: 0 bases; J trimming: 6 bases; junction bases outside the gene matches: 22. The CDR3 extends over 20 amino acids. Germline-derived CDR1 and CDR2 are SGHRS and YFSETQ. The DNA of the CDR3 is TGCGCCAGCAGCTTGGCCGGCTCTTCCGCGGGAGCGGGCTACTCGGATACGCAGTATTTT. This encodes CASSLAGSSAGAGYSDTQYF.

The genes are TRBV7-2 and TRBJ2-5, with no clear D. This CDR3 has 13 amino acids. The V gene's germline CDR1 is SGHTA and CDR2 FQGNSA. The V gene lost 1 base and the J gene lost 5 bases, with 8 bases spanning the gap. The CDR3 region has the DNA TGTGCCAGCAGCTTAGTTCAGGAGGAGACCCAGTACTTC. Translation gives CASSLVQEETQYF.

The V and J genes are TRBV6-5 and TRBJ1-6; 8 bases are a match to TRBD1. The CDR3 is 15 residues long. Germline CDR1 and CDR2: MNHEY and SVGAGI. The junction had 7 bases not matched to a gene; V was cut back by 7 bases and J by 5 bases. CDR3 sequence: CASNGQGWDNSPLHF. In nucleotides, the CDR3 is TGTGCCAGCAATGGACAGGGCTGGGATAATTCACCCCTCCACTTT.

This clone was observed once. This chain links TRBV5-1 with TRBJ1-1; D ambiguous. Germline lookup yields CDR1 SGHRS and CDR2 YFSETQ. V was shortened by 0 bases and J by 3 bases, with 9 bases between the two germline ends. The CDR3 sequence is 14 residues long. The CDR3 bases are TGCGCCAGCAGCTTGGGGCTTCTTCACACTGAAGCTTTCTTT. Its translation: CASSLGLLHTEAFF.

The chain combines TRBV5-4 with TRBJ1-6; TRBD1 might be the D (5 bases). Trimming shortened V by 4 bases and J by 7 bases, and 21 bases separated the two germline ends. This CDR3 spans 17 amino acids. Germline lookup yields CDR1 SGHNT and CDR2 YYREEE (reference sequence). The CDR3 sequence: CASSGEAGGNRNSPLHF. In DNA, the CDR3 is TGTGCCAGCAGCGGGGAGGCTGGGGGGAATCGGAATTCACCCCTCCACTTT.

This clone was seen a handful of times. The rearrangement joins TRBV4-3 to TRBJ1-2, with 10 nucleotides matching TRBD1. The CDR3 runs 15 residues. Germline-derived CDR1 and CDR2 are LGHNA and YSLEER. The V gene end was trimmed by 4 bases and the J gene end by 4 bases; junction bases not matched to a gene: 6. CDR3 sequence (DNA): TGCGCCAGCAGCCCGAACGGACAGGGGGGCTATGGCTACACCTTC. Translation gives CASSPNGQGGYGYTF.

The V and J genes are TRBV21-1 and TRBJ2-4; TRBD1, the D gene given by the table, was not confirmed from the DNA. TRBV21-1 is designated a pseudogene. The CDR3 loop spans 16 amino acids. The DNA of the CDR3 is TGTGCCAGCAGCGACCCGACCGGGACAGAGGGATACATTCAGTACTTC. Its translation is CASSDPTGTEGYIQYF.

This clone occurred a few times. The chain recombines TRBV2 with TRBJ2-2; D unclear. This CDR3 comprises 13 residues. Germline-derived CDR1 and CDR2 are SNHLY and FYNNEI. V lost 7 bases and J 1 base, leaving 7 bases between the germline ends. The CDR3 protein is CASNVGNTGELFF. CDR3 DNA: TGTGCCAGCAACGTCGGGAACACCGGGGAGCTGTTTTTT.

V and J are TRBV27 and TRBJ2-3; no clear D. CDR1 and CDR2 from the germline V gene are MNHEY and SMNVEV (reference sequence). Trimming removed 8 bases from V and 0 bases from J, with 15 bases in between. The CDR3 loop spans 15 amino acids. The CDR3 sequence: CASALVWASTDTQYF. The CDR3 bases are TGTGCCAGCGCCCTAGTGTGGGCTAGCACAGATACGCAGTATTTT.

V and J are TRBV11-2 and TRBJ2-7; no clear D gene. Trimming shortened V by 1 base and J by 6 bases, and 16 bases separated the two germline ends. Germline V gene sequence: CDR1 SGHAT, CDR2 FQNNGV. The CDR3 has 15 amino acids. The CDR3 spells CASSLGRRLVGEQYF. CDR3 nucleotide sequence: TGTGCCAGCAGCTTAGGGCGCCGACTGGTTGGCGAGCAGTACTTC. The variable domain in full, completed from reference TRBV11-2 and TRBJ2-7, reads EAGVAQSPRYKIIEKRQSVAFWCNPISGHATLYWYQQILGQGPKLLIQFQNNGVVDDSQLPKDRFSAERLKGVDSTLKIQPAKLEDSAVYLCASSLGRRLVGEQYFGPGTRLTVT.

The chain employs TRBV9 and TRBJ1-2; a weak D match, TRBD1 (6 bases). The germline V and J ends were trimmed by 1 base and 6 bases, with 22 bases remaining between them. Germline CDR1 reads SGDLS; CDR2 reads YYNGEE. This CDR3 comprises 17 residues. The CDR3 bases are TGTGCCAGCAGCGTAACCTCCCCCCTTACAGGGATCCATGGCTACACCTTC. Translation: CASSVTSPLTGIHGYTF.

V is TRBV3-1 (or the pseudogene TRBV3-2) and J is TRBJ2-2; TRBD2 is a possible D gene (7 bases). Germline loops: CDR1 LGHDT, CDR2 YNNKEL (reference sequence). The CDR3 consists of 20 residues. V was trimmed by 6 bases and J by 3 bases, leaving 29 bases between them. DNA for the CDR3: TGTGCCAGCAGGCCAACGGTGGGCGGGAGAGTAGGGGGTGACACCGGGGAGCTGTTTTTT. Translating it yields CASRPTVGGRVGGDTGELFF.

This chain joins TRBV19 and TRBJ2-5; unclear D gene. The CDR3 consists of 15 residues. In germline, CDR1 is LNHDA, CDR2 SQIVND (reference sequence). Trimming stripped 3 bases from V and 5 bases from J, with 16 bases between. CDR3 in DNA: TGTGCCAGTAGTATTCACTTCACTGCCGTGGAGACCCAGTACTTC. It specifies CASSIHFTAVETQYF. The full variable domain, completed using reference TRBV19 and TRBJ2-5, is DGGITQSPKYLFRKEGQNVTLSCEQNLNHDAMYWYRQDPGQGLRLIYYSQIVNDFQKGDIAEGYSVSREKKESFPLTVTSAQKNPTAFYLCASSIHFTAVETQYFGPGTRLLVL.

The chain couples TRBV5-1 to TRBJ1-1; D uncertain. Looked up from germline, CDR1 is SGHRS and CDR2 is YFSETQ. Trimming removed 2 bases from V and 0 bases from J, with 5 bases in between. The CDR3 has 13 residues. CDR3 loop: CASSFNMNTEAFF. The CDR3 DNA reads TGCGCCAGCAGCTTTAACATGAACACTGAAGCTTTCTTT.

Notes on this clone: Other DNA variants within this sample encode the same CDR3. DNA for the CDR3: TGTGCCAGCAGCGTAGGTGGGACAGGGATCTACGAGCAGTACTTC. Protein product: CASSVGGTGIYEQYF. This chain links TRBV9 with TRBJ2-7; 9 bases map to TRBD1. V was pared by 0 bases and J by 3 bases, with 4 bases of the junction left unmatched. The CDR3 runs 15 residues. Germline V gene data show CDR1 as SGDLS and CDR2 as YYNGEE. The variable domain in full, with the rest retrieved from reference TRBV9 and TRBJ2-7, is DSGVTQTPKHLITATGQRVTLRCSPRSGDLSVYWYQQSLDQGLQFLIQYYNGEERAKGNILERFSAQQFPDLHSELNLSSLELGDSALYFCASSVGGTGIYEQYFGPGTRLTVT.